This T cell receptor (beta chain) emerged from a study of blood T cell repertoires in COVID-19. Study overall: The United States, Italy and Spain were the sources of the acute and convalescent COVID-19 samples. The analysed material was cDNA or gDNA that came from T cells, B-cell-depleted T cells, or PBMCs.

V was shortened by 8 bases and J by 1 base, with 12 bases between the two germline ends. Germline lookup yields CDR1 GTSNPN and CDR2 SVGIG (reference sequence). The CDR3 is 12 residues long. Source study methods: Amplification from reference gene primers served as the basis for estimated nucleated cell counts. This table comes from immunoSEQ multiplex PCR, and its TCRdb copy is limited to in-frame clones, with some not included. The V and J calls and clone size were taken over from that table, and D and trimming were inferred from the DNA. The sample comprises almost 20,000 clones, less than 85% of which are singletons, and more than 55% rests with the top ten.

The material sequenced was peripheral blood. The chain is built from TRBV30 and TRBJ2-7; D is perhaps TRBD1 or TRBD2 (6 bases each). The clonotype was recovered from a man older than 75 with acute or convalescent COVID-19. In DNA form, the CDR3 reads TGTGCCCTGGGAGGACAGTCCTACGAGCAGTACGTC. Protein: CALGGQSYEQYV.